This T cell receptor beta chain was sequenced during a study of blood T cell repertoires in COVID-19. About the research overall: T cells, B-cell-depleted T cells, or PBMCs supplied cDNA or gDNA.

Recruits, aged roughly 18 to 95 years, lived in 20 to 30 US areas. Assay: immunoSEQ multiplex PCR; the TCRdb copy retains only in-frame clones and omits some. The sample carries 400,000 to 450,000 clones, about nine tenths recorded once. CDR3 length: 13 amino acids. The V end lost 5 bases, the J end lost 2 bases, and 9 bases lay between the germline ends. In its sample, this clone was seen a few times. The same CDR3 arises from other DNA sequences in this sample as well. Sequences were obtained from PBMCs or T cells enriched from blood (not recorded which). The chain joins TRBV12-3 or TRBV12-4 to TRBJ1-2; D unresolved. The clonotype comes from a man between 18 and 35 years old who had recovered from COVID-19. The CDR3 region is CASSLTGNYGYTF. The CDR3 DNA reads as TGTGCCAGCAGTCTAACCGGGAACTATGGCTACACCTTC.